This T cell receptor (beta chain) was retrieved from a study of T cell responses to AZD1222 COVID-19 vaccine. General study results and limits: Unmutated regions of variants are reportedly targeted by nearly half of spike-specific TCRs. Breadth and depth of Spike-specific TCRs rose after two AZD1222 doses.

Turning to this clone: Its target is unknown.

V was trimmed by 1 base and J by 8 bases, leaving 23 bases between them. The CDR3 is made up of 17 amino acids. Germline-derived CDR1 and CDR2 are LNHDA and SQIVND (reference sequence). TCRdb's copy holds only in-frame clones and misses some; the assay was immunoSEQ multiplex PCR. The table shows fewer than 50,000 clones, with roughly 75% occurring only once. The sequence derives from an adult in good health. Sequencing was performed on peripheral blood, taken on day 0 of AZD1222 vaccination. The gene calls are TRBV19 and TRBJ1-2; a possible D gene is TRBD1 (5 bases). The CDR3 nucleotides are TGTGCCAGTAGTATAGGAGCACAGGCCTTAAGTCTGCTCGGCTACACCTTC. It encodes CASSIGAQALSLLGYTF.